The rows below give T cell receptor beta chains drawn from one sample of a study of blood T cell repertoires in COVID-19. Produced via immunoSEQ multiplex PCR; TCRdb's table is partial and in-frame only. The table includes over 250,000 clones, approximately 90% detected once. The specimen sequenced was PBMCs or T cells enriched from blood (not recorded which). The source is a woman aged 55-75 years in a cohort exposed to, infected with or recovered from COVID-19 (not recorded which). Both conserved end residues are part of each CDR3. A D gene is named only where the DNA matches it firmly. Size is stated for part of the rows, as once, few or many counts, or as a class when the clone is expanded.

-,TRBJ2-1,-,TRBV11-3,CASSPPGTSYNEQFF,TGTGCCAGCAGCCCTCCCGGGACATCTTACAATGAGCAGTTCTTC
TRBD1,TRBJ1-5,-,TRBV19,CASRGGQGDQPQHF,TGTGCCAGTAGGGGGGGACAGGGGGATCAGCCCCAGCATTTT
-,TRBJ2-1,once,TRBV6-2/TRBV6-3,CASSPHPYNEQFF,TGTGCCAGCAGTCCCCATCCCTACAATGAGCAGTTCTTC
-,TRBJ2-1,-,TRBV5-1,CASTISGYNEQFF,TGCGCCAGCACCATCTCGGGGTACAATGAGCAGTTCTTC
-,TRBJ2-3,-,TRBV5-1,CASSSQGPFTDTQYF,TGCGCCAGCAGTTCACAGGGCCCTTTCACAGATACGCAGTATTTT
TRBD2,TRBJ2-1,few,TRBV7-9,CASSPLGGSSYNEQFF,TGTGCCAGCAGCCCGCTGGGCGGGAGTAGCTACAATGAGCAGTTCTTC
TRBD1,TRBJ1-5,-,TRBV18,CASSPFRGREPQHF,TGTGCCAGCTCACCATTCAGGGGGCGCGAGCCCCAGCATTTT
-,TRBJ1-1,-,TRBV7-9,CASRWALNTEAFF,TGTGCCAGCAGGTGGGCCTTGAACACTGAAGCTTTCTTT
TRBD2,TRBJ2-1,-,TRBV7-2,CASSRTSGIYEQFF,TGTGCCAGCAGCCGGACTAGCGGGATATATGAGCAGTTCTTC
-,TRBJ2-5,few,TRBV19,CASSRTVSGETQYF,TGTGCCAGTAGCCGGACAGTCTCAGGGGAGACCCAGTACTTC
TRBD1,TRBJ1-6,-,TRBV30,CAWNGDRVRGSPLHF,TGTGCCTGGAACGGAGACAGGGTACGGGGCTCACCCCTCCACTTT
-,TRBJ2-4,-,TRBV6-5,CASIKPLTNIQYF,TGTGCCAGCATCAAGCCCCTTACAAACATTCAGTACTTC
-,TRBJ2-7,once,TRBV6-1,CASSENWHIYEQYF,TGTGCCAGCAGTGAAAATTGGCATATCTACGAGCAGTACTTC
-,TRBJ2-1,-,TRBV10-1,CASSVGGRVSNEQFF,TGCGCCAGCAGTGTAGGTGGGAGAGTGAGCAATGAGCAGTTCTTC
-,TRBJ1-4,-,TRBV5-1,CASSFTGTDEKLFF,TGCGCCAGCAGCTTCACAGGGACGGATGAAAAACTGTTTTTT
TRBD1,TRBJ2-4,-,TRBV19,CASSSQGVVAKNIQYF,TGTGCCAGTAGTTCACAGGGGGTGGTTGCCAAAAACATTCAGTACTTC
-,TRBJ1-3,-,TRBV5-1,CASSLTGSGNTIYF,TGCGCCAGCAGCTTGACAGGGTCTGGAAACACCATATATTTT
-,TRBJ1-2,-,TRBV7-9,CASSLEGGLNYGYTF,TGTGCCAGCAGCTTAGAGGGAGGTCTTAACTATGGCTACACCTTC
-,TRBJ1-1,-,TRBV18,CASSPVSAEAFF,TGTGCCAGCTCACCCGTTTCGGCTGAAGCTTTCTTT